This entry describes one T cell receptor (beta chain). Its antigen specificity is not known. It has no much larger one-base neighbor in the sample; base qualities were not kept. This sample is drawn from a study of beta chain features in type 1 diabetes (dated by TCRdb to between 2017 and 2018). Background on the whole study: Patients and healthy donors did not differ in mean age, gender distribution, total cell number or subset yield. Naive and central memory subsets were obtained from all 30 or so donors, but regulatory and stem cell-like memory subsets were isolated from only 8 patients and 8 healthy donors. The study compared the TCRB repertoires of sorted circulating CD4+ T cell subsets in recently diagnosed type 1 diabetes patients with those in matched healthy donors. A total of roughly 100 million sorted cells were examined across all samples, and the number of cells per subset was strongly correlated with RNA yield. The investigation overall reported the following: Shorter templates might be favored by PCR, yet because patient and control samples were amplified and corrected together, any such skew would affect both groups equally. At VDJ recombination sites, type 1 diabetes patients had fewer insertions and more deleted nucleotides, which implies abnormalities in thymic rearrangement. Because cDNA was sequenced instead of genomic DNA, activated cells with high expression could be over-represented, although the groups did not differ in activation or CD3 levels. Naive, central memory and regulatory TCRB repertoires appeared more similar among patients than among healthy donors. Only small numbers of individuals were included in the HLA sub-analyses, which left unresolved whether HLA type had any influence on TCRB rearrangement. In all four CD4+ subsets, TCRB CDR3 length was moderately but significantly shorter in type 1 diabetes patients.

The High Capacity cDNA Reverse Transcription Kit was used to reverse transcribe all of the isolated RNA, meaning that expressed TCRB transcripts were what got sequenced. Naive, central memory and regulatory T cell samples underwent deep immunoSEQ sequencing, averaging approximately 3.3 million total reads per sample. After sorted cells were lysed in RLT buffer, RNA was extracted with DNase-treated RNeasy Micro or Mini kits, with the choice depending on cell number. Each cell subset was processed on its own to prevent cross-contamination, while patient and healthy donor samples were processed together. The immunoSEQ multiplex PCR was used to amplify TCRB sequences from cDNA, generating 87-bp fragments that spanned the CDR3 region. The amplicons were sequenced using the Illumina HiSeq platform. In the authors' own workflow: Synthetic template baselines were used to correct PCR bias computationally, reads within Hamming distance 2 were collapsed together, and singletons that could not be merged were discarded. Reads were aligned against IMGT to assign V, D and J genes, CDR3 length and insertions or deletions at six rearrangement sites. Within each subset, clonotype counts were normalized to the number of sorted cells before true diversity and Gini coefficients were calculated with the tcR R package. Repertoire sharing was quantified using the overlap coefficient calculated on TCRB nucleotide sequences. Sourced from immuneACCESS, this table was stored by TCRdb with only in-frame sequences that have V and J called. A share of the clones is absent; for the studies checked, an unresolved V gene accounts for under half, and the remainder has no known explanation. From that table come the V and J calls and clone size; the DNA was used to work out D and trimming. The sample table holds 100,000 to 150,000 clones, of which over 15% were seen once. Around 2.5% of the sample comes from the top ten.

Trimming costs V 3 bases and J 8 bases, and their ends lie 8 bases apart. Sequences DFQATT (CDR1) and SNEGSKA (CDR2) are obtained from the germline V gene (reference sequence). The CDR3 has 11 amino acids, counting the end cysteine and phenylalanine. Of the read, only the CDR3 DNA is kept; its 33 bases are in frame from base 1. A single peripheral blood draw of roughly 0.11 L on average was collected from each donor into heparinised tubes. Using a panel that included CD45RO, CCR7, CD25, CD127, CD95 and CD27, naive, central memory, regulatory and stem cell-like memory CD4+ T cells were sorted on a BD FACSAria II. All sorted populations exceeded 95% purity. Right away, PBMCs were isolated by Lymphoprep density gradient centrifugation and were stained directly, with no culture step. So that batch effects would be minimized, each experiment stained and sorted samples in pairs, pairing one healthy donor with one patient.

The chain is assembled from TRBV20-1 and TRBJ1-3; no D gene call is confident. The receptor's source is a man between 25 and 39 years old with type 1 diabetes. The sample was central memory CD4+ T cells from blood. The CDR3 region: CSARSGYTIYF. The bases read TGCAGTGCTAGGTCGGGATACACCATATATTTT.